The clone carrying this T cell receptor beta chain has a handful of counts. Its specificity is not known. The germline V gene has CDR1 LNHNV and CDR2 YYDKDF (reference sequence). The CDR3 consists of 14 residues. V was cut by 0 bases and J by 5 bases, with 10 bases left in between. The data stem from a study of T cell repertoires in cytomegalovirus infection. TCRdb called the reads again in MiXCR, with one record for every CDR3 protein. The sample contains 600,000 to 700,000 distinct CDR3 sequences, around 32% of which appear only once. The source was cultured PBMCs, collected from culture after CMV antigen stimulation. The receptor comes from a human donor in good health (CMV status not recorded). Some clones in this sample may be carry-over from other donors' samples. The chain couples TRBV15 to TRBJ2-5; perhaps TRBD1 as D (5 bases). CDR3: CATSRDEGVETQYF. The CDR3 DNA is TGTGCCACCAGCAGAGATGAAGGGGTCGAGACCCAGTACTTC.